These 32 T cell receptor beta chains were sequenced from one sample in a study of T cell changes during pregnancy in multiple sclerosis (dated by TCRdb to between 2017 and 2020). The method behind the library was the immunoSEQ multiplex PCR assay. The table was pulled from immuneACCESS by TCRdb, which kept in-frame rearrangements only. Such tables lose some clones; where checked, under half of the loss comes from unresolved V genes, and the rest has no known cause. The sample table records approximately 53,000 clones; almost 90% of these occur just once. The ten largest clones take up 4.5% to 5.5% of the sample. The sample here was peripheral blood, taken after pregnancy. The source of these receptors is a female donor in good health, enrolled as a control in a pregnancy study.

This chain joins TRBV6-6 and TRBJ1-4; unclear D gene. Germline V lookup: CDR1 MNHNY, CDR2 SVGAGI (reference sequence). The CDR3 covers 12 residues. Trimming left V 6 bases short and J 10 bases short, with 12 bases between. As DNA, the CDR3 is TGTGCCAGCAGCTCCGCGGATGGAAAACTGTTTTTT. Its protein is CASSSADGKLFF.

V usage is TRBV2 and J usage is TRBJ2-5, with a tentative D call TRBD1 (5 bases). Deletions cut 8 bases from V and 5 bases from J, with 12 bases between. This CDR3 comprises 12 residues. Germline V gene data show CDR1 as SNHLY and CDR2 as FYNNEI. This CDR3 is CASRLRGETQYF. CDR3 bases: TGTGCCAGCCGCCTAAGGGGCGAGACCCAGTACTTC.

This chain uses TRBV7-9 with TRBJ1-1; 9 bases map to TRBD1. The CDR3 has 13 residues. Germline lookup yields CDR1 SEHNR and CDR2 FQNEAQ (reference sequence). Germline trimming cut 1 base from V and 8 bases from J; bases unmatched to any gene: 2. This CDR3 is CASSLEGTGEAFF. In DNA form, the CDR3 reads TGTGCCAGCAGCTTAGAGGGGACAGGGGAAGCTTTCTTT.

This CDR3 reads CASSLGDRGSYNSPLHF. CDR3 coding DNA: TGTGCCAGCAGCTTAGGAGACAGGGGTTCTTATAATTCACCCCTCCACTTT. The J gene is TRBJ1-6, the V gene TRBV11-2; 8 bases map to TRBD1. The CDR3 is 17 amino acids. Germline loops: CDR1 SGHAT, CDR2 FQNNGV. Unmatched junction bases numbered 6, after V lost 1 base and J lost 4 bases. The complete variable domain, with remaining parts taken from reference TRBV11-2 and TRBJ1-6, reads EAGVAQSPRYKIIEKRQSVAFWCNPISGHATLYWYQQILGQGPKLLIQFQNNGVVDDSQLPKDRFSAERLKGVDSTLKIQPAKLEDSAVYLCASSLGDRGSYNSPLHFGNGTRLTVT.

The chain links TRBV11-2 to TRBJ2-1, with TRBD2 identical over 8 bases. Germline V gives CDR1 SGHAT, CDR2 FQNNGV. J lost 4 bases, V lost 0 bases, and 5 bases had no gene match. There are 16 residues in the CDR3. In DNA, the CDR3 is TGTGCCAGCAGCTTAGAATGGCTAGCGGGTTACAATGAGCAGTTCTTC. It yields the protein CASSLEWLAGYNEQFF.

The chain employs TRBV28 and TRBJ1-5; D is unresolved. V was cut by 6 bases and J by 1 base, with 16 bases left in between. CDR3 size: 16 residues. The V gene's germline CDR1 is MDHEN and CDR2 SYDVKM. The CDR3 here is CASRLIRVVSNQPQHF. The CDR3 DNA reads TGTGCCAGCAGACTCATCCGGGTCGTCAGCAATCAGCCCCAGCATTTT.

The chain has TRBV27 and TRBJ2-1; possible D gene TRBD2, 6 bases. The CDR3 is 13 amino acids. Germline values: CDR1 MNHEY, CDR2 SMNVEV (reference sequence). V was shortened by 6 bases and J by 4 bases, with 10 bases between the two germline ends. For the CDR3, the DNA is TGTGCCAGCAGCCCCGGACTATACAATGAGCAGTTCTTC. Translation gives CASSPGLYNEQFF.

The chain carries TRBV27 and TRBJ1-1; D not certain. Trimming cost V 3 bases and J 0 bases, with 11 bases left between them. Germline CDR1 is MNHEY and CDR2 is SMNVEV (reference sequence). The CDR3 is made up of 15 amino acids. CDR3 protein: CASSFSEDMNTEAFF. The CDR3, as DNA: TGTGCCAGCAGTTTTTCGGAGGATATGAACACTGAAGCTTTCTTT.

This sequence joins TRBV11-2 and TRBJ2-1; 12 nucleotides line up with TRBD2. Trimming removed 4 bases from V and 4 bases from J; junction bases left unmatched: 2. CDR1 and CDR2 from the germline V gene are SGHAT and FQNNGV. This CDR3 comprises 15 residues. Here the CDR3 DNA reads TGTGCCAGCAGCTCCCTAGCGGGAGGGTACAATGAGCAGTTCTTC. Translating it yields CASSSLAGGYNEQFF.

This clone was observed once. This rearrangement joins TRBV5-1 to TRBJ2-7, with 12 bases matching TRBD2. V trimming: 1 base; J trimming: 4 bases; junction bases outside the gene matches: 9. This CDR3 contains 17 residues. CDR1 is SGHRS, CDR2 YFSETQ, per germline. DNA of the CDR3: TGCGCCAGCAGCTTGCCACTAGCGGGAGGAAGGGGGTACGAGCAGTACTTC. As protein: CASSLPLAGGRGYEQYF.

Here the CDR3 reads CASSLRKRGELFF. In DNA, the CDR3 is TGTGCCAGCAGCTTACGGAAGCGGGGGGAGCTGTTTTTT. The chain carries TRBV7-6 and TRBJ2-2; D may be TRBD2 (5 bases). The CDR3 spans 13 residues. V gave up 2 bases and J gave up 8 bases, with 9 bases separating them. Looked up from germline, CDR1 is SGHVS and CDR2 is FNYEAQ.

The chain links TRBV7-9 to TRBJ2-7; 8 bases line up with TRBD2. The CDR3 covers 15 residues. V dropped 3 bases and J dropped 4; count of bases not matched to a gene: 8. Looked up from germline, CDR1 is SEHNR and CDR2 is FQNEAQ (reference sequence). The CDR3 loop is CASSFAGTSNYEQYF. CDR3 nucleotides: TGTGCCAGCAGCTTTGCGGGGACTAGTAATTACGAGCAGTACTTC.

The chain joins TRBV29-1 to TRBJ1-2; TRBD1 matches at 8 bases. J gave up 7 bases and V 4 bases, and 8 bases lay outside the gene matches. The germline V gene encodes CDR1 SQVTM and CDR2 ANQGSEA. There are 13 residues in the CDR3. This chain's CDR3 is CSVVRTGMPGYTF. CDR3 sequence (DNA): TGCAGCGTTGTAAGGACAGGGATGCCTGGCTACACCTTC.

V is TRBV5-1 and J is TRBJ2-7, with D perhaps TRBD2 (6 bases). CDR1 SGHRS and CDR2 YFSETQ come from the germline V gene. V was shortened by 3 bases and J by 3 bases, with 19 bases between the two germline ends. This CDR3 is 16 amino acids long. In DNA, the CDR3 is TGCGCCAGCAGCTCCGGTTCGGGAGTGGCGCGCTACGAGCAGTACTTC. As protein: CASSSGSGVARYEQYF.

V usage is TRBV25-1 and J usage is TRBJ1-2; 7 bases map to TRBD1. The CDR3 contains 14 residues. Germline values: CDR1 MGHDK, CDR2 SYGVNS. V lost 6 bases and J lost 6; bases outside the gene matches: 10. CDR3 bases: TGTGCCAGCAGCGTACAGGGGATTAGCCATGGCTACACCTTC. Translation gives CASSVQGISHGYTF.

The V call is TRBV23-1, the J call TRBJ2-4; possible D gene TRBD1, 5 bases. TRBV23-1 is known as an ORF, though its function is uncertain. This CDR3 comprises 15 residues. V was shortened by 2 bases and J by 1 base, with 9 bases between the two germline ends. CDR3 amino acids: CASSQPTEAKNIQYF. The CDR3 coding sequence is TGCGCCAGCAGTCAACCGACAGAGGCCAAAAACATTCAGTACTTC.

The chain joins TRBV5-1 to TRBJ2-7, with a weak D call TRBD1 (6 bases). The CDR3 has 12 residues. Trimming left V 2 bases short and J 7 bases short, with 10 bases between. Germline V gives CDR1 SGHRS, CDR2 YFSETQ. CDR3 sequence reads: CASSLLGGEQYF. The CDR3 region has the DNA TGCGCCAGCAGCTTACTAGGGGGTGAGCAGTACTTC.

The chain has TRBV29-1 and TRBJ1-6; TRBD1 matches at 9 bases. The length of the CDR3 is 13 residues. CDR1 and CDR2 (germline): SQVTM, ANQGSEA. J lost 11 bases, V lost 1 base, and 3 bases had no gene match. CDR3 residues: CSVEAGQGTPLHF. For the CDR3, the DNA is TGCAGCGTTGAAGCGGGACAGGGAACACCCCTCCACTTT.

Here the CDR3 reads CASSYGDRATEAFF. CDR3 nucleotides: TGTGCCAGCAGTTACGGGGACAGGGCCACTGAAGCTTTCTTT. This sequence joins TRBV6-5 and TRBJ1-1; 9 nucleotides align to TRBD1. With 2 bases clipped from V and 4 bases from J, the junction kept 2 bases outside the gene matches. The CDR3 totals 14 residues. Germline-derived CDR1 and CDR2 are MNHEY and SVGAGI.

The genes are TRBV5-1 and TRBJ1-4; the match to TRBD1 covers 9 bases. The J segment lost 8 bases and the V segment lost 4 bases, leaving 9 bases of the junction unmatched. The CDR3 runs 15 residues. Per germline, CDR1 SGHRS and CDR2 YFSETQ. The CDR3 region is CASSVGTGRGEKLFF. The CDR3 DNA reads TGCGCCAGCAGCGTTGGGACAGGGAGGGGAGAAAAACTGTTTTTT. Together with reference TRBV5-1 and TRBJ1-4, the CDR3 gives the full variable domain: KAGVTQTPRYLIKTRGQQVTLSCSPISGHRSVSWYQQTPGQGLQFLFEYFSETQRNKGNFPGRFSGRQFSNSRSEMNVSTLELGDSALYLCASSVGTGRGEKLFFGSGTQLSVL.

The V and J genes are TRBV9 and TRBJ2-1, with TRBD2 matching over 8 bases. The CDR3 has 16 residues. The junction had 15 bases not matched to a gene; V was cut back by 4 bases and J by 9 bases. Germline lookup yields CDR1 SGDLS and CDR2 YYNGEE. The CDR3 loop reads CASSPYGGAGSSEQFF. CDR3 nucleotides: TGTGCCAGCAGCCCGTACGGGGGGGCGGGGTCGAGTGAGCAGTTCTTC.

The chain uses TRBV13 and TRBJ2-7; TRBD1 matches at 9 bases. The ends lost 5 bases at V and 6 bases at J; junction bases unmatched: 11. This CDR3 comprises 15 residues. Germline CDR1 reads PRHDT; CDR2 reads FYEKMQ (reference sequence). The CDR3 DNA reads as TGTGCCAGCAGCCCGAGGGGACAGGGACGACGCGAGCAGTACTTC. Protein product: CASSPRGQGRREQYF.

The chain joins TRBV6-5 to TRBJ1-2, with a tentative D call TRBD1 (6 bases). The CDR3 is 15 residues long. The ends were cut back, 2 bases at V and 6 bases at J, with 16 bases in the middle. Germline V lookup: CDR1 MNHEY, CDR2 SVGAGI. The chain's CDR3 is CASSYRIRGADGYTF. The DNA of the CDR3 is TGTGCCAGCAGTTACCGGATTCGGGGGGCGGATGGCTACACCTTC.

The chain employs TRBV4-2 and TRBJ2-3; 7 bases are shared with TRBD2. This CDR3 comprises 16 residues. Germline V gene lookup returns CDR1 LGHNA and CDR2 YNFKEQ. Unmatched junction bases numbered 3, after V lost 0 bases and J lost 0 bases. CDR3 sequence: CASSQDRAGSTDTQYF. The CDR3 DNA reads as TGTGCCAGCAGCCAAGACCGAGCGGGGAGCACAGATACGCAGTATTTT.

The chain has TRBV14 and TRBJ1-1; a weak D match, TRBD1 (6 bases). With 2 bases removed from V and 3 bases from J, the gap between germline ends came to 16 bases. The CDR3 extends over 16 amino acids. Looked up from germline, CDR1 is SGHDN and CDR2 is FVKESK. CDR3 nucleotide sequence: TGTGCCAGCAGCCAAACTCGGACAGCGGGGGACACTGAAGCTTTCTTT. Encoded protein: CASSQTRTAGDTEAFF.

The CDR3 nucleotides are TGCAGCGTCCCGAGGGACTTCCCCTGGGGCGAGCAGTACTTC. This gives the protein CSVPRDFPWGEQYF. V is TRBV29-1 and J is TRBJ2-7; D may be TRBD2 (6 bases). The CDR3 spans 14 residues. V dropped 6 bases and J dropped 6 bases, with 21 bases sitting between them. Germline CDR1 is SQVTM and CDR2 is ANQGSEA.

The V gene is TRBV7-9, the J gene TRBJ2-3; weak D call: TRBD1 (5 bases). V gave up 2 bases and J gave up 4 bases, with 10 bases separating them. CDR1 is SEHNR and CDR2 is FQNEAQ in the germline V gene (reference sequence). The CDR3 runs 14 residues. DNA of the CDR3: TGTGCCAGCAGCTTAAGACAGAGCGCAGATACGCAGTATTTT. This codes for CASSLRQSADTQYF.

This clone was recorded once. The chain employs TRBV7-3 and TRBJ1-6; possibly TRBD1 for D (6 bases). Between the trimmed V and J ends, which lost 5 bases and 11 bases, there was a span of 13 bases. CDR1 is SGHTA, CDR2 FQGTGA, per germline. The CDR3 has 13 amino acids. In nucleotides, the CDR3 is TGTGCCAGCAGCCTATCCAGGGGCGCACCCCTCCACTTT. Translated, it gives CASSLSRGAPLHF.

V gene TRBV19 combines with J gene TRBJ1-5, with TRBD1 as a possible D gene (5 bases). Per the germline V gene, CDR1 is LNHDA and CDR2 is SQIVND (reference sequence). CDR3 length: 15 amino acids. The V end lost 4 bases, the J end lost 1 base, and 11 bases lay between the germline ends. CDR3 sequence: CASSTRDLSNQPQHF. DNA of the CDR3: TGTGCCAGTAGTACCCGGGACTTGAGCAATCAGCCCCAGCATTTT.

The rearrangement joins TRBV19 to TRBJ2-7; 7 bases map to TRBD1. J gave up 1 base and V 1 base, and 1 base lay outside the gene matches. CDR1 and CDR2 from the germline V gene are LNHDA and SQIVND (reference sequence). The CDR3 extends over 14 amino acids. This chain's CDR3 is CASSIGGQSYEQYF. The CDR3 nucleotides read TGTGCCAGTAGTATAGGGGGACAGTCCTACGAGCAGTACTTC.

V usage is TRBV29-1 and J usage is TRBJ2-2, with 8 bases that match TRBD1. Germline loops: CDR1 SQVTM, CDR2 ANQGSEA. The CDR3 is 15 amino acids. V gave up 1 base and J gave up 7 bases; unmatched junction bases: 8. CDR3 DNA sequence: TGCAGCGTTGAAGCCCCGGACAGGGTTAACGGGGAGCTGTTTTTT. Translating gives CSVEAPDRVNGELFF.

J is TRBJ1-4 and V is TRBV18; tentatively, D is TRBD1 (6 bases). CDR3 length equals 13 residues. Germline V gene sequence: CDR1 KGHSH, CDR2 LQKENI. V was clipped by 8 bases and J by 9 bases, with 16 bases between them. The CDR3 loop is CASTPGGAQKLFF. CDR3 in DNA: TGTGCCAGCACCCCGGGGGGGGCCCAAAAACTGTTTTTT.